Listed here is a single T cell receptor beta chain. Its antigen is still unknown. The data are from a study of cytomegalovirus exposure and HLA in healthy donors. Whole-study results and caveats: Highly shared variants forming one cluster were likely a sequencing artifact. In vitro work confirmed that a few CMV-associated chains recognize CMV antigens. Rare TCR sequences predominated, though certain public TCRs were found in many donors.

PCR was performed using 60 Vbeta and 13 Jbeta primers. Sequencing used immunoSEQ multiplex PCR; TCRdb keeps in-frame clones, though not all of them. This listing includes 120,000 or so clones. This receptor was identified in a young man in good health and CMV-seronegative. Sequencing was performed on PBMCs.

In DNA form, the CDR3 reads TGTGCCACCAGCAGCGGAGGGACCTACGAGCAGTACTTC. Its translation: CATSSGGTYEQYF. V usage is TRBV15 and J usage is TRBJ2-7; D is perhaps TRBD2 (6 bases). Germline V gives CDR1 LNHNV, CDR2 YYDKDF (reference sequence). Trimming cost V 3 bases and J 2 bases, with 8 bases left between them. This CDR3 is built from 13 residues.